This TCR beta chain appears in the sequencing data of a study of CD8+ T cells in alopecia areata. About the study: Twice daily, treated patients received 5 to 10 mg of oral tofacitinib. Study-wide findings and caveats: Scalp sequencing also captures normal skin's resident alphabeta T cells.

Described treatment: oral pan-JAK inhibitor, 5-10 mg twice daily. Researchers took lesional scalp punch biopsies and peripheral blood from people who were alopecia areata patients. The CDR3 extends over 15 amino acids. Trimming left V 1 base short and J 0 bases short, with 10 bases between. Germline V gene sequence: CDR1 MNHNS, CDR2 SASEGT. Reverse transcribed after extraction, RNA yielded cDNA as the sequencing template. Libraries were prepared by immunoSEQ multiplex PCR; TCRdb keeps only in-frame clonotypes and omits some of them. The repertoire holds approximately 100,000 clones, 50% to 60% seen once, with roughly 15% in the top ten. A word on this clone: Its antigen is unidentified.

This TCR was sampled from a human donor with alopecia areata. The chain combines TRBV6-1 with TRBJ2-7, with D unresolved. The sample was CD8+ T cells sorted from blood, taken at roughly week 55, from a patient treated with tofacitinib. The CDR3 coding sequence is TGTGCCAGCAGTGAAGATGACTCTAGCTCCTACGAGCAGTACTTC. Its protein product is CASSEDDSSSYEQYF.